This TCR beta chain was sequenced in a study of blood T cells in healthy people across ages. Broader study findings: The fall in TCR beta diversity per million T cells was roughly linear with age.

The CDR3 is 17 amino acids. Germline V gene sequence: CDR1 LGHNA, CDR2 YNFKEQ. V lost 1 base, J lost 0 bases, and 5 bases stayed unmatched. With regard to this clonotype: Its antigen is still unknown.

Then a second PCR, running roughly 7 to 12 cycles, was carried out with a sample-barcoded 5' primer and a J-beta primer mix. In TCRdb, the 5' RACE reads were re-called with MiXCR into one record per CDR3 protein. The sample holds 750,000 or so distinct CDR3 sequences, around a quarter seen once. In addition, the sample was reused for a study of T cells of mothers and their children. This second study says: The study found thymic selection shapes TCR recombination output similarly in related and unrelated pairs.

The sample consisted of blood. The chain uses TRBV4-2 and TRBJ2-1; 8 bases are a match to TRBD2. This clonotype was sampled from a boy between 10 and 17 years old in good health. The CDR3 DNA reads TGTGCCAGCAGCCAAGGTGCACTAGCGGACTCCTACAATGAGCAGTTCTTC. Protein product: CASSQGALADSYNEQFF.